Listed below are T cell receptor beta chains from one sample, sequenced in a study of read filtering for tumor transcriptome and immune sequencing. Each CDR3 protein gets one entry after TCRdb re-called the reads with MiXCR. The sample lists about 48,000 distinct CDR3 sequences, roughly 19% occurring once. The material sequenced was a population of CD138-negative cells sorted from bone marrow. All receptors derive from a donor at least 40 years old with multiple myeloma. CDR3s include the opening cysteine and the closing phenylalanine or tryptophan. Fields, in order: D gene, J gene, V gene, clone size, CDR3 protein, CDR3 DNA. The D gene is left open where the match is weak. Some rows mark clone size as missing; the rest say once, few, many or name a class of expanded clone.

-	TRBJ2-5	TRBV18	many	CASSPRQEETQYF	TGTGCCAGCTCACCAAGACAGGAAGAGACCCAGTACTTC
TRBD1	TRBJ2-6	TRBV2	many	CASNRGQVRRSGANVLTF	TGTGCCAGCAATCGGGGACAGGTCCGCAGGTCTGGGGCCAACGTCCTGACTTTC
-	TRBJ2-2	TRBV5-1	many	CASTDSDREHGELFF	TGCGCCAGCACCGACTCTGACCGGGAGCACGGGGAGCTGTTTTTT
TRBD2	TRBJ2-1	TRBV20-1	-	CSARDPAERENNEQIF	TGCAGTGCTAGAGATCCCGCGGAGCGGGAAAACAATGAGCAGATCTTC
-	TRBJ2-2	TRBV3-1	few	CASSQLGLDPSGTGELFF	TGTGCCAGCAGCCAACTCGGCCTAGACCCATCGGGCACCGGGGAGCTGTTTTTT
-	TRBJ1-1	TRBV7-2	many	CASSFGVDTEAFF	TGTGCCAGCAGCTTCGGGGTGGACACTGAAGCTTTCTTT
TRBD1	TRBJ1-3	TRBV7-6	-	CASSPRDRKNTIYF	TGTGCCAGCAGCCCCCGGGACAGGAAAAACACCATATATTTT
TRBD1	TRBJ2-7	TRBV3-1	-	CAGSKRGTGGREQYF	TGTGCAGGCAGCAAGAGAGGAACAGGGGGAAGAGAGCAGTACTTC
-	TRBJ1-4	TRBV18	many	CASSPKAAANEKLFF	TGTGCCAGCTCACCAAAGGCGGCAGCTAATGAAAAACTGTTTTTT
-	TRBJ2-7	TRBV20-1	many	CSARDHNSKGSSEQYF	TGCAGTGCTAGAGATCACAATAGCAAGGGCTCCTCCGAGCAGTACTTC
-	TRBJ1-1	TRBV29-1	-	CSIWGGTEAFF	TGCAGCATCTGGGGGGGCACTGAAGCTTTCTTT
TRBD2	TRBJ2-1	TRBV19	many	CASRRILAGGPNEQFF	TGTGCCAGTAGACGGATACTAGCGGGAGGGCCTAATGAGCAGTTCTTC
TRBD2	TRBJ2-3	TRBV10-2	many	CASSESAAGVDTQYF	TGCGCCAGCAGTGAGTCAGCAGCGGGAGTGGATACGCAGTATTTT
TRBD2	TRBJ2-3	TRBV20-1	few	CSAPRGAGGKSDTQYF	TGCAGTGCTCCAAGGGGAGCGGGAGGGAAGTCAGATACGCAGTATTTT
-	TRBJ2-1	TRBV29-1	medium-sized	CSVVTPSNEQFF	TGCAGCGTTGTTACCCCCTCGAATGAGCAGTTCTTC
-	TRBJ1-1	TRBV12-3/TRBV12-4	many	CASSLTVGTEAFF	TGTGCCAGCAGTTTAACGGTGGGCACTGAAGCTTTCTTT
TRBD1	TRBJ1-1	TRBV29-1	many	CSVAPGTGNTEAFF	TGCAGCGTTGCCCCCGGGACAGGGAACACTGAAGCTTTCTTT
-	TRBJ1-5	TRBV19	few	CASNLGQGNQPQHF	TGTGCCAGTAACCTTGGGCAGGGCAATCAGCCCCAGCATTTT
-	TRBJ2-3	TRBV7-2	many	CASSLEGRTRRADTQYF	TGTGCCAGCAGCTTAGAAGGGAGGACCCGCCGGGCAGATACGCAGTATTTT
-	TRBJ2-1	TRBV12-5	many	CASTFGSNGYNEQFF	TGTGCTAGCACCTTCGGGTCTAACGGGTACAATGAGCAGTTCTTC
-	TRBJ1-1	TRBV27	many	CASTAGQNTEAFF	TGTGCCAGCACTGCGGGACAGAACACTGAAGCTTTCTTT
TRBD1	TRBJ2-2	TRBV9	many	CASSVGQGRGELFF	TGTGCCAGCAGCGTAGGACAGGGAAGAGGGGAGCTGTTTTTT
-	TRBJ2-3	TRBV7-8	many	CASSRYDPNTQYF	TGTGCCAGCAGCCGATACGACCCCAATACGCAGTATTTT
TRBD1	TRBJ1-1	TRBV7-2	many	CASSWTGGANTEAFF	TGTGCCAGCAGCTGGACAGGGGGAGCGAACACTGAAGCTTTCTTT
-	TRBJ1-2	TRBV6-2/TRBV6-3	many	CASSFGRTNYGYTF	TGTGCCAGCAGCTTCGGACGGACAAACTATGGCTACACCTTC
-	TRBJ2-6	TRBV6-2/TRBV6-3	many	CASSSDSASGANVLTF	TGTGCCAGCAGTTCCGACAGTGCCTCTGGGGCCAACGTCCTGACTTTC
-	TRBJ2-3	TRBV20-1	many	CSARVQGWGTLGTDTQYF	TGCAGTGCTAGAGTGCAGGGATGGGGAACCTTAGGCACAGATACGCAGTATTTT
TRBD2	TRBJ2-2	TRBV7-2	-	CASSLSGSTGELFF	TGTGCCAGCAGCTTGAGCGGGAGCACCGGGGAGCTGTTTTTT
-	TRBJ2-1	TRBV20-1	medium-sized	CSVRTYNEQFF	TGCAGTGTGAGGACCTACAATGAGCAGTTCTTC